The TCR beta chain described here comes from a study of OX40 agonist ivuxolimab in advanced cancers. V lost 1 base and J 1 base, leaving 7 bases between the germline ends. Germline-derived CDR1 and CDR2 are SGHTA and FQGNSA. CDR3 length: 14 amino acids. Regarding the study as a whole: Some nonresponders also had low normalized T-cell clonal expansion. By week 6 at 0.1 to 3.0 mg/kg, blood CD4+ and CD8+ T cells had expanded clonally.

About this clone: Its antigen is as yet unknown.

Assay: immunoSEQ multiplex PCR; the TCRdb copy retains only in-frame clones and omits some. The sample records 40,000 to 45,000 clones, about four fifths being singletons. The chain uses TRBV7-2 and TRBJ2-5; no clear D. This sequence originates from an adult with an advanced solid tumor such as melanoma, head and neck, liver or kidney cancer. Sample: CD4+ or CD8+ T cells sorted from blood, taken in a trial of the OX40 agonist ivuxolimab. In DNA form, the CDR3 reads TGTGCCAGCAGCTTAGGGGGAAGCCAAGAGACCCAGTACTTC. It yields the protein CASSLGGSQETQYF.